This entry lists 11 T cell receptor beta chains sequenced from one sample in a study of T-cell reconstitution after alpha-beta-depleted transplantation in children. The TCRbeta library incorporated unique molecular identifiers. TCRdb passed the PCR reads through MiXCR, listing each CDR3 protein once. The sample yields more than 400,000 distinct CDR3 sequences, roughly 43% seen once. The source material was PBMCs, sampled before TCRalphabeta/CD19-depleted stem cell transplant. The receptors originated from a girl aged 2-9 years with aplastic anemia, due to receive a stem cell transplant.

This clonotype was found many times. This chain connects TRBV24-1 to TRBJ2-1; TRBD1 matches at 9 bases. Germline-derived CDR1 and CDR2 are KGHDR and SFDVKD. The CDR3 sequence is 18 residues long. Trimming at V came to 4 bases and at J to 1 base, leaving 10 bases not matched to a gene. The CDR3 spells CATSDPRVGQGSYNEQFF. Written as DNA, the CDR3 is TGTGCCACCAGTGACCCTCGGGTGGGACAGGGATCCTACAATGAGCAGTTCTTC.

This chain connects TRBV11-1 to TRBJ2-1, with 13 bases that match TRBD2. After removal of 0 bases from V and 2 bases from J, the junction contained 10 bases not matched to a gene. The germline V gene encodes CDR1 SGHAT and CDR2 FQDESV (reference sequence). The CDR3 runs 20 residues. CDR3 in amino acids: CASSLASVLAGGPPYNEQFF. The CDR3 bases are TGTGCCAGCAGCTTAGCATCGGTACTAGCGGGAGGGCCCCCCTACAATGAGCAGTTCTTC. The full variable domain, completed using reference TRBV11-1 and TRBJ2-1, is EAEVAQSPRYKITEKSQAVAFWCDPISGHATLYWYRQILGQGPELLVQFQDESVVDDSQLPKDRFSAERLKGVDSTLKIQPAELGDSAMYLCASSLASVLAGGPPYNEQFFGPGTRLTVL.

The chain couples TRBV2 to TRBJ1-1; D not certain. The CDR3 spans 14 residues. V lost 7 bases and J 2 bases, leaving 14 bases between the germline ends. The germline V gene encodes CDR1 SNHLY and CDR2 FYNNEI. The CDR3 DNA reads TGTGCCAGCAAGCATGGGATCGGTAACACTGAAGCTTTCTTT. Translating it yields CASKHGIGNTEAFF.

Only a few counts were recorded for this clonotype. The rearrangement joins TRBV20-1 to TRBJ2-5; perhaps TRBD2 as D (5 bases). V was clipped by 5 bases and J by 2 bases, with 18 bases between them. The CDR3 spans 15 residues. Per germline, CDR1 DFQATT and CDR2 SNEGSKA (reference sequence). CDR3: CSAYRTGGWQETQYF. CDR3 sequence (DNA): TGCAGTGCTTACCGGACTGGAGGATGGCAAGAGACCCAGTACTTC.

This rearrangement joins TRBV4-3 to TRBJ2-1; D call uncertain. V lost 0 bases to trimming and J lost 6 bases, with 6 bases between them. Germline assignment: CDR1 LGHNA and CDR2 YSLEER. The CDR3 totals 13 residues. The CDR3 sequence is CASSQDQVNEQFF. The CDR3 DNA reads TGCGCCAGCAGCCAAGATCAAGTCAATGAGCAGTTCTTC.

V and J are TRBV7-6 and TRBJ2-1, with 7 bases fitting TRBD2. Trimming removed 5 bases from V and 6 bases from J; junction bases left unmatched: 13. Germline V gives CDR1 SGHVS, CDR2 FNYEAQ. This CDR3 has 16 amino acids. CDR3 sequence: CASSPGYRGDRNEQFF. The CDR3 DNA reads as TGTGCCAGCAGCCCCGGTTACCGGGGGGATCGCAATGAGCAGTTCTTC.

V gene TRBV2 combines with J gene TRBJ2-5, with a weak D call TRBD2 (6 bases). The V end was cut by 6 bases, the J end by 0 bases, with 11 bases between. Germline V CDR1 and CDR2: SNHLY, FYNNEI. CDR3 size: 14 residues. The CDR3 DNA reads as TGTGCCAGCAGCAGCCGGGACTACCAAGAGACCCAGTACTTC. It codes for CASSSRDYQETQYF.

The chain carries TRBV7-3 and TRBJ2-2, with a weak D call TRBD2 (5 bases). Germline V gene sequence: CDR1 SGHTA, CDR2 FQGTGA. The CDR3 contains 15 residues. V was shortened by 5 bases and J by 7 bases, with 17 bases between the two germline ends. The CDR3 nucleotides are TGTGCCAGCAGCAGCACCGGGAACGGGGACGGGGAGCTGTTTTTT. It codes for CASSSTGNGDGELFF.

This clonotype has a count of ten or more. The chain has TRBV29-1 and TRBJ2-3, with D maybe TRBD1 (5 bases). Trimming left V 6 bases short and J 4 bases short, with 17 bases between. CDR3 size: 14 residues. Germline loops: CDR1 SQVTM, CDR2 ANQGSEA. CDR3: CSVLPGWVADTQYF. CDR3 DNA: TGCAGCGTCCTTCCAGGGTGGGTGGCAGATACGCAGTATTTT.

This clonotype was observed many times. This chain links TRBV27 with TRBJ2-1; 10 nucleotides match TRBD2. Trimming cost V 0 bases and J 8 bases; bases outside gene matches: 4. There are 15 residues in the CDR3. In germline, CDR1 is MNHEY, CDR2 SMNVEV (reference sequence). The CDR3 loop is CASSLSRSGRDEQFF. The CDR3 DNA follows: TGTGCCAGCAGTTTATCGCGAAGCGGGAGGGATGAGCAGTTCTTC.

The chain joins TRBV5-1 to TRBJ2-6; unclear D gene. V lost 6 bases to trimming and J lost 0 bases, with 19 bases between them. The germline V gene encodes CDR1 SGHRS and CDR2 YFSETQ. This CDR3 is built from 18 residues. CDR3 DNA sequence: TGCGCCAGCAACCCTTTCCGGAGCTCTACCTCTGGGGCCAACGTCCTGACTTTC. Encoded protein: CASNPFRSSTSGANVLTF.